The rows below give T cell receptor beta chains drawn from one sample of a study of identical twins. TCRdb re-derived calls from the 5' RACE reads in MiXCR, one entry per CDR3 protein. The table has a few hundred thousand distinct CDR3 sequences, about 8.9% seen once. These data are also associated with another study on yellow fever vaccine responses in identical twins.

Sequences were obtained from memory (CD45RO+) T cells sorted from blood. The receptor set was obtained from a woman younger than 30 in good health. CDR3s include the opening cysteine and the closing phenylalanine or tryptophan. A D gene is named only where the DNA matches it firmly. The size of a clone is reported for some rows only, either as once, few or many, or as a class for expanded clones.

.	TRBV12-3/TRBV12-4	many	TRBJ2-2	CASSLGATGELFF	TGTGCCAGCAGTTTAGGGGCCACCGGGGAGCTGTTTTTT
TRBD2	TRBV28	.	TRBJ2-1	CASSVRGGSYNEQFF	TGTGCCTCCTCGGTACGGGGGGGCTCCTACAATGAGCAGTTCTTC
.	TRBV5-1	.	TRBJ2-3	CASSLVRGVNTDTQYF	TGCGCCAGCAGCTTGGTTAGAGGAGTAAACACAGATACGCAGTATTTT
TRBD1	TRBV6-1	.	TRBJ2-2	CASRPGQGALGELFF	TGTGCCAGCAGACCGGGACAGGGGGCCTTGGGGGAGCTGTTTTTT
TRBD1	TRBV9	many	TRBJ1-4	CASSLRGQGGEKLFF	TGTGCCAGCAGCCTGAGAGGACAGGGCGGTGAAAAACTGTTTTTT
TRBD1	TRBV11-1	.	TRBJ1-1	CASSSRGFFQGQMNTEAFF	TGTGCCAGCAGCTCTAGGGGTTTTTTCCAGGGACAGATGAACACTGAAGCTTTCTTT
.	TRBV18	few	TRBJ2-7	CASSPNRRNEQYF	TGTGCCAGCTCACCAAACAGACGCAACGAGCAGTACTTC
TRBD2	TRBV7-8	.	TRBJ2-7	CASSSDPGLAAYEQYF	TGTGCCAGCAGCTCAGACCCGGGACTAGCGGCCTACGAGCAGTACTTC
.	TRBV4-1	.	TRBJ2-5	CASSQEPMTRGGETQYF	TGCGCCAGCAGCCAAGAACCCATGACTAGGGGTGGAGAGACCCAGTACTTC
TRBD2	TRBV18	few	TRBJ2-1	CASSPRGTSALSSYNEQFF	TGTGCCAGCTCACCACGTGGGACTAGCGCCTTGAGCTCCTACAATGAGCAGTTCTTC
TRBD1	TRBV20-1	many	TRBJ1-4	CSAKKQGAFGKLFF	TGCAGTGCAAAGAAACAGGGGGCATTTGGAAAACTGTTTTTT
.	TRBV24-1	many	TRBJ1-1	CATKRGENTEAFF	TGTGCCACTAAAAGAGGGGAGAACACTGAAGCTTTCTTT
.	TRBV20-1	.	TRBJ1-2	CSATPKGSSARGYTF	TGCAGTGCTACTCCTAAGGGTTCTTCGGCCCGTGGCTACACCTTC
.	TRBV5-6	many	TRBJ2-3	CASSKGSERATDTQYF	TGTGCCAGCAGCAAGGGGAGTGAGAGGGCAACAGATACGCAGTATTTT
.	TRBV5-5	many	TRBJ2-4	CASSLEFSAKNIQYF	TGTGCCAGCAGCTTGGAATTTTCGGCCAAAAACATTCAGTACTTC
TRBD2	TRBV10-1	few	TRBJ2-1	CASSDGASGAYNEQFF	TGCGCCAGCAGTGATGGGGCTAGCGGAGCCTACAATGAGCAGTTCTTC
.	TRBV3-1	few	TRBJ1-1	CASSQDQGTEAFF	TGTGCCAGCAGCCAAGATCAGGGAACTGAAGCTTTCTTT
.	TRBV14	many	TRBJ1-2	CASSRTYYGYTF	TGTGCCAGCAGCCGTACTTACTATGGCTACACCTTC
.	TRBV4-1	.	TRBJ2-6	CASSKGVRSSGANVLTF	TGCGCCAGCAGCAAGGGGGTCCGGTCCTCTGGGGCCAACGTCCTGACTTTC
TRBD2	TRBV12-3/TRBV12-4	many	TRBJ2-1	CASFSGGSYNEQFF	TGTGCCAGCTTTAGCGGGGGCTCCTACAATGAGCAGTTCTTC
.	TRBV2	.	TRBJ2-5	CASRPMDLVWETQYF	TGTGCCAGCAGGCCGATGGACCTAGTTTGGGAGACCCAGTACTTC
.	TRBV3-1	many	TRBJ1-3	CASSTGPGNTIYF	TGTGCCAGCTCCACAGGGCCTGGAAACACCATATATTTT
TRBD1	TRBV12-3/TRBV12-4	many	TRBJ1-1	CASSPLGQGAFF	TGTGCCAGCAGTCCTCTTGGACAGGGAGCTTTCTTT
.	TRBV6-5	.	TRBJ2-2	CASSYSNRNTGELFF	TGTGCCAGCAGTTACTCGAATAGGAACACCGGGGAGCTGTTTTTT
.	TRBV12-3/TRBV12-4	few	TRBJ2-5	CASTLWGSGETQYF	TGTGCCAGCACCTTGTGGGGTTCCGGAGAGACCCAGTACTTC
.	TRBV5-1	.	TRBJ2-3	CASSLPRDKGDTQYF	TGCGCCAGCAGTCTACCCCGGGACAAGGGGGATACGCAGTATTTT
.	TRBV29-1	many	TRBJ1-2	CSVEFGLLGYTF	TGCAGCGTTGAGTTTGGGTTGCTTGGCTACACCTTC
.	TRBV6-6	many	TRBJ1-4	CASSYLGGEKLFF	TGTGCCAGCAGTTACTTAGGGGGAGAAAAACTGTTTTTT
TRBD2	TRBV3-1	many	TRBJ2-1	CASSQDPAGGRSEQFF	TGTGCCAGCAGCCAAGATCCAGCGGGGGGGCGGAGTGAGCAGTTCTTC
.	TRBV3-1	few	TRBJ2-3	CASSLTESTDTQYF	TGTGCCAGCAGCCTCACTGAAAGCACAGATACGCAGTATTTT
TRBD1	TRBV7-3	few	TRBJ2-1	CASSPTGGNNEQFF	TGTGCCAGCAGCCCAACAGGGGGGAACAATGAGCAGTTCTTC
TRBD1	TRBV6-1	many	TRBJ2-7	CASRPRTGNTYEQYF	TGTGCCAGCAGGCCCCGGACAGGGAATACCTACGAGCAGTACTTC
.	TRBV9	many	TRBJ1-3	CASSVASSGNTIYF	TGTGCCAGCAGCGTAGCCAGCTCTGGAAACACCATATATTTT
TRBD1	TRBV5-1	many	TRBJ1-6	CASSARGLGSPLHF	TGCGCCAGCAGCGCAAGGGGGCTCGGGTCACCCCTCCACTTT
TRBD1	TRBV3-1	.	TRBJ1-2	CASSHARTGRYGYTF	TGTGCCAGCAGCCATGCCCGGACAGGGAGATATGGCTACACCTTC
.	TRBV28	.	TRBJ1-1	CASSPPSRGAFF	TGTGCCAGCAGTCCCCCATCCCGGGGTGCTTTCTTT
.	TRBV12-3/TRBV12-4	many	TRBJ1-1	CASSLQRNTEAFF	TGTGCCAGCAGTTTACAGAGGAACACTGAAGCTTTCTTT
.	TRBV6-1	.	TRBJ1-4	CASRSRDTEKLFF	TGTGCCAGCAGAAGCCGGGACACTGAAAAACTGTTTTTT
TRBD2	TRBV7-3	.	TRBJ2-1	CASSLLAGADNEQFF	TGTGCCAGCAGCCTCCTAGCGGGAGCGGACAATGAGCAGTTCTTC
.	TRBV15	.	TRBJ2-4	CATSRYLDIQYF	TGTGCCACCAGCAGATATTTGGACATTCAGTACTTC
.	TRBV24-1	few	TRBJ2-1	CATSGRGRPGYNEQFF	TGTGCCACCAGTGGGCGGGGCCGGCCGGGGTACAATGAGCAGTTCTTC
.	TRBV20-1	many	TRBJ1-1	CSARTGSGDTEAFF	TGCAGTGCTAGAACCGGGTCTGGGGACACTGAAGCTTTCTTT